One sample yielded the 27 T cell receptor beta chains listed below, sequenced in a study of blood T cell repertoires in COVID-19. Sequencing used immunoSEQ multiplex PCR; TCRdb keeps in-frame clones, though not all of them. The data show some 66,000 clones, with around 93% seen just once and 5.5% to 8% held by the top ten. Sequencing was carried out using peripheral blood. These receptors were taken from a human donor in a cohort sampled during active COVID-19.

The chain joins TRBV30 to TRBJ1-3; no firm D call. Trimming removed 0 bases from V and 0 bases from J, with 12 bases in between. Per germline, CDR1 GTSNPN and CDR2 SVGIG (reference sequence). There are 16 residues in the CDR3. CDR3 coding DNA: TGTGCCTGGAGTGTTTTAACAACCTTCTCTGGAAACACCATATATTTT. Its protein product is CAWSVLTTFSGNTIYF.

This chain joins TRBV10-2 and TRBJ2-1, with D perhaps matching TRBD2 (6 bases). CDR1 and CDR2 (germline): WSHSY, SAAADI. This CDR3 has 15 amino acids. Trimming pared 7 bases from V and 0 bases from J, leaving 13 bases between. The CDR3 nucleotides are TGCGCCAGCATGTTATCCGGGGGCTCCTACAATGAGCAGTTCTTC. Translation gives CASMLSGGSYNEQFF.

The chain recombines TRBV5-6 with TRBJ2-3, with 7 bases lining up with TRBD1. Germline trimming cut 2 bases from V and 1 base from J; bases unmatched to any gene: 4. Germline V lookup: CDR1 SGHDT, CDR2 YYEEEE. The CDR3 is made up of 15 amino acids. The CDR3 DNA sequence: TGTGCCAGCAGCTTACGACAGGGCCGCACAGATACGCAGTATTTT. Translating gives CASSLRQGRTDTQYF.

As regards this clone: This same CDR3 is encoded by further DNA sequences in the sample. CDR3 residues: CASSRTSNEQFF. The CDR3, as DNA: TGTGCCAGCAGTCGAACGAGCAATGAGCAGTTCTTC. The gene calls are TRBV3-1 (or the pseudogene TRBV3-2) and TRBJ2-1; D unresolved. Trimming stripped 6 bases from V and 6 bases from J, with 9 bases between. Germline V gives CDR1 LGHDT, CDR2 YNNKEL (reference sequence). This CDR3 is 12 amino acids long.

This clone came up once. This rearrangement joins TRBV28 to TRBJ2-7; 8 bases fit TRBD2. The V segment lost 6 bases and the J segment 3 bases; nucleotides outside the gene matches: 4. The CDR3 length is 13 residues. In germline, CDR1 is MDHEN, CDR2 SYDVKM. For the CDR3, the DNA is TGTGCCAGCAGGTTGAGCGGGGGCTACGAGCAGTACTTC. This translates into CASRLSGGYEQYF.

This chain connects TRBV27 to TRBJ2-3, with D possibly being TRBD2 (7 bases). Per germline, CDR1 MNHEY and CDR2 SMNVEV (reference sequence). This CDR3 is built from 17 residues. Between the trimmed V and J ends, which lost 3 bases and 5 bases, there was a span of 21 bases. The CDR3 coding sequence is TGTGCCAGCAGTTTCATTTCGGGGGGCACCTATGGAGATACGCAGTATTTT. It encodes CASSFISGGTYGDTQYF.

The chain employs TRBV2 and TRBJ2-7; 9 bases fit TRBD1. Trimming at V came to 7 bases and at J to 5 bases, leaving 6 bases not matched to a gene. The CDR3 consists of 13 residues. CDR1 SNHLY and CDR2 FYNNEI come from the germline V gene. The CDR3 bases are TGTGCCAGCAAAGGACAGGGGCGCCACGAGCAGTACTTC. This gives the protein CASKGQGRHEQYF. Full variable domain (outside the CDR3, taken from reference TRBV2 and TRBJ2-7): EPEVTQTPSHQVTQMGQEVILRCVPISNHLYFYWYRQILGQKVEFLVSFYNNEISEKSEIFDDQFSVERPDGSNFTLKIRSTKLEDSAMYFCASKGQGRHEQYFGPGTRLTVT.

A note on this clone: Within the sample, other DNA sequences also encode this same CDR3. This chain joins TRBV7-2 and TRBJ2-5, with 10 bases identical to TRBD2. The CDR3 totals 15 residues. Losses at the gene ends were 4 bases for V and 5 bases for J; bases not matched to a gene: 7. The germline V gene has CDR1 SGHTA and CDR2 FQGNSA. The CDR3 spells CASSSSSGSRETQYF. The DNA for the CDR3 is TGTGCCAGCAGCTCCTCTAGCGGGAGCCGGGAGACCCAGTACTTC.

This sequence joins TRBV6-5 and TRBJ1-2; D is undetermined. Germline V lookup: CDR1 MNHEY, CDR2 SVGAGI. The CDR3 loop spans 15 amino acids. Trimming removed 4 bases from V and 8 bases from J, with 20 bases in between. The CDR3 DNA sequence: TGTGCCAGCAGTTCGCCCGGGTCTGCTCTTAGGGGCTACACCTTC. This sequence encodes CASSSPGSALRGYTF.

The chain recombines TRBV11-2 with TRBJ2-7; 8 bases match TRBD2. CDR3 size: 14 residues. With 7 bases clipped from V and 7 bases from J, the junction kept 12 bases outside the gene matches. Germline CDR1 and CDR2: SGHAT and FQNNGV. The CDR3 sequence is CASTRSGENEEQYF. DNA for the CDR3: TGTGCCAGCACCCGTAGCGGGGAGAACGAGGAGCAGTACTTC.

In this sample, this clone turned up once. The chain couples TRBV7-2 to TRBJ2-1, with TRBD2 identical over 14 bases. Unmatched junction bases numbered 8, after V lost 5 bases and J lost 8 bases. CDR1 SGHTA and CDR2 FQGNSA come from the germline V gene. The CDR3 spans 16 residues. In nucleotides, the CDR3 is TGTGCCAGCAGCCTTCGACTAGCGGGAGGGGGGGATGAGCAGTTCTTC. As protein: CASSLRLAGGGDEQFF.

This chain's CDR3 is CASRRTGAEYNEQFF. The DNA for the CDR3 is TGTGCCAGCAGGCGGACAGGGGCCGAATACAATGAGCAGTTCTTC. The rearrangement uses TRBV6-5 and TRBJ2-1, with TRBD1 identical over 9 bases. The CDR3 loop spans 15 amino acids. From germline, CDR1 is MNHEY and CDR2 SVGAGI. The V gene end was trimmed by 6 bases and the J gene end by 4 bases; junction bases not matched to a gene: 7.

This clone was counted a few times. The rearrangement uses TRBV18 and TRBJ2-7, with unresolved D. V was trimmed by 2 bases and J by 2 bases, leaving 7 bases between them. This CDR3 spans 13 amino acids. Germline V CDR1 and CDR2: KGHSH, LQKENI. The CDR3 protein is CASSPGLTYEQYF. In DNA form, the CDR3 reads TGTGCCAGCTCACCAGGGCTCACCTACGAGCAGTACTTC.

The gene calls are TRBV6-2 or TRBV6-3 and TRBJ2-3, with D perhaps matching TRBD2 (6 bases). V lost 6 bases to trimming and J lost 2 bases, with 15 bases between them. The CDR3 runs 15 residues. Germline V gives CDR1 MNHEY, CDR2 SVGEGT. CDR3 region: CASSLANQYTDTQYF. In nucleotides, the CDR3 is TGTGCCAGCAGCCTAGCGAATCAATACACAGATACGCAGTATTTT.

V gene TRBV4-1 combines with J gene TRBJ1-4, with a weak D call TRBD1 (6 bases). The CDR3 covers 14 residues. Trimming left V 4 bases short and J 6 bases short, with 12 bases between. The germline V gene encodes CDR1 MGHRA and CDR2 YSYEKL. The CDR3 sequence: CASSRGQTHEKLFF. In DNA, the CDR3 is TGCGCCAGCAGCCGCGGACAGACCCATGAAAAACTGTTTTTT.

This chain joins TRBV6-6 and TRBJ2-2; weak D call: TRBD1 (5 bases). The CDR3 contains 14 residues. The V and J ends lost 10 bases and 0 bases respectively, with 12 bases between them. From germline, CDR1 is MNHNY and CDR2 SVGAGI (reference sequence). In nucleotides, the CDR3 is TGTGCCACCCGAGGACACCCGAACACCGGGGAGCTGTTTTTT. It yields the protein CATRGHPNTGELFF.

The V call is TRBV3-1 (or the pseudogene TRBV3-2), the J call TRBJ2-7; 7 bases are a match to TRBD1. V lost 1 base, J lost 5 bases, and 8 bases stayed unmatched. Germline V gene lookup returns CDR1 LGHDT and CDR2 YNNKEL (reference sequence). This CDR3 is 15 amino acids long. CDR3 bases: TGTGCCAGCAGCCAAGCGGACAGGCCCCCTGACGAGCAGTACTTC. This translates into CASSQADRPPDEQYF.

The CDR3 loop reads CASSSMTGDFGSPLHF. The CDR3 nucleotides are TGTGCCAGCAGCTCAATGACAGGGGATTTTGGTTCACCCCTCCACTTT. The chain links TRBV5-4 to TRBJ1-6; 8 positions match TRBD1. The CDR3 spans 16 residues. Germline V gene lookup returns CDR1 SGHNT and CDR2 YYREEE (reference sequence). V trimming: 3 bases; J trimming: 9 bases; junction bases outside the gene matches: 11.

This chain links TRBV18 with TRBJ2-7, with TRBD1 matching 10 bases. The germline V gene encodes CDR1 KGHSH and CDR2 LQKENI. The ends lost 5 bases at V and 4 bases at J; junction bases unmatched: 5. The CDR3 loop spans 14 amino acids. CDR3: CASSTGTGVYEQYF. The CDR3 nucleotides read TGTGCCAGCTCAACCGGGACAGGGGTGTACGAGCAGTACTTC.

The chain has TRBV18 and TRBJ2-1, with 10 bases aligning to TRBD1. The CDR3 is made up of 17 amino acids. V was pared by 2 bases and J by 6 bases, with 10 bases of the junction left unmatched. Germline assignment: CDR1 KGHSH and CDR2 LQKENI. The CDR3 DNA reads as TGTGCCAGCTCACCAATGCCCACGGGACAGGGGATCAATGAGCAGTTCTTC. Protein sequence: CASSPMPTGQGINEQFF.

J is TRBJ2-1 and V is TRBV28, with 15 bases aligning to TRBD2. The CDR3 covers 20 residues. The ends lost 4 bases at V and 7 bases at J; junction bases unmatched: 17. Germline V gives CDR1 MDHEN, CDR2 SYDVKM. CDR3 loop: CASSSWRGGGLAGGGNEQFF. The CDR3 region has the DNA TGTGCCAGCAGTTCCTGGAGAGGGGGGGGACTAGCGGGAGGTGGGAATGAGCAGTTCTTC. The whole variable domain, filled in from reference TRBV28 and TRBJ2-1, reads DVKVTQSSRYLVKRTGEKVFLECVQDMDHENMFWYRQDPGLGLRLIYFSYDVKMKEKGDIPEGYSVSREKKERFSLILESASTNQTSMYLCASSSWRGGGLAGGGNEQFFGPGTRLTVL.

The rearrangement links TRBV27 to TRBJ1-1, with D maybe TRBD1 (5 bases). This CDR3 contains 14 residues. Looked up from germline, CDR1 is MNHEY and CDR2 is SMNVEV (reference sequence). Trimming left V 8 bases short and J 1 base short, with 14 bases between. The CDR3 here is CASRLQGRNTEAFF. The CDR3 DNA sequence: TGTGCCAGCCGCCTCCAGGGTAGGAACACTGAAGCTTTCTTT.

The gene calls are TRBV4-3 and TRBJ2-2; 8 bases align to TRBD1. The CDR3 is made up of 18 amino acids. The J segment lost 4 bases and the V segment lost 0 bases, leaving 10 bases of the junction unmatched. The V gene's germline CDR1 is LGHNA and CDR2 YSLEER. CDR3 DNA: TGCGCCAGCAGCCAAGATTCCCGAAGACAGGGGCGCACCGGGGAGCTGTTTTTT. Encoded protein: CASSQDSRRQGRTGELFF.

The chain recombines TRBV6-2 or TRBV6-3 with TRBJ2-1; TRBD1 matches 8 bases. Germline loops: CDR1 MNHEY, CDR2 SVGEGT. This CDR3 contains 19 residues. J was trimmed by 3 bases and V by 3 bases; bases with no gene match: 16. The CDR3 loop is CASSYHRTLGQAFYNEQFF. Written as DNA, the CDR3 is TGTGCCAGCAGTTATCATAGGACCTTGGGACAGGCGTTCTACAATGAGCAGTTCTTC.

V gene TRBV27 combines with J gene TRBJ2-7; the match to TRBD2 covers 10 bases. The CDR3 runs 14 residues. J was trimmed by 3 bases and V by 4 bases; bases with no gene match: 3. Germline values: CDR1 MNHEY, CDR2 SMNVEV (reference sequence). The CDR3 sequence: CASSSQRGGYEQYF. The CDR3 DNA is TGTGCCAGCAGTTCACAGCGGGGGGGCTACGAGCAGTACTTC.

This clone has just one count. DNA of the CDR3: TGCGCCAGCAGCTTGACGACGCTAGCGGGGGGGAGAGAGACCCAGTACTTC. Protein: CASSLTTLAGGRETQYF. The chain is built from TRBV5-1 and TRBJ2-5, with 12 bases aligning to TRBD2. J lost 4 bases, V lost 1 base, and 8 bases had no gene match. This CDR3 contains 17 residues. Germline assignment: CDR1 SGHRS and CDR2 YFSETQ.

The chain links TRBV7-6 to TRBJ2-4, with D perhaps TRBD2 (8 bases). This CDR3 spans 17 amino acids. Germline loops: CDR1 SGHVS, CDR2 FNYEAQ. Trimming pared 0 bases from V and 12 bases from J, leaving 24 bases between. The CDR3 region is CASSLASTSDGRGAQYF. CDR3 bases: TGTGCCAGCAGCTTAGCATCGACTAGCGACGGCAGGGGGGCTCAGTACTTC. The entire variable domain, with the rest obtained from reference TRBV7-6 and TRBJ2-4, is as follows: GAGVSQSPRYKVTKRGQDVALRCDPISGHVSLYWYRQALGQGPEFLTYFNYEAQQDKSGLPNDRFSAERPEGSISTLTIQRTEQRDSAMYRCASSLASTSDGRGAQYFGAGTRLSVL.